Presented here are 9 T cell receptor beta chains from one specimen sequenced in a study of CD8+CD57+ T cells in acquired aplastic anemia. Profiles of TCR beta VDJ and CDR3 were generated from a genomic DNA template. TCRdb reanalysed the reads using MiXCR and keeps one entry per CDR3 protein. Of about 98,000 distinct CDR3 sequences in the sample, 65% to 70% were seen once. The patients chosen for sequencing had shown expansion of CD8+CD57+ cells (detected by flow cytometry). Material: sorted CD4+, CD8+, or CD8+CD57+ T cells (not recorded which) from PBMCs. These receptors came from a human donor with aplastic anemia.

The V and J genes are TRBV20-1 and TRBJ2-7, with TRBD2 matching over 13 bases. The CDR3 consists of 16 residues. Looked up from germline, CDR1 is DFQATT and CDR2 is SNEGSKA (reference sequence). V shed 1 base, J shed 4 bases, and the junction held 7 bases outside the gene matches. The DNA for the CDR3 is TGCAGTGCTAGAGGGGGACTAGCGGGAACTGGATACGAGCAGTACTTC. The encoded protein is CSARGGLAGTGYEQYF.

This clonotype occurred many times. CDR3 bases: TGTGCCAGCAGTCCCATAGCGGGAGCGGGGGGAGATGAGCAGTTCTTC. Amino acid sequence: CASSPIAGAGGDEQFF. The chain uses TRBV6-1 and TRBJ2-1; TRBD2 matches 9 bases. Germline lookup yields CDR1 MNHNS and CDR2 SASEGT. The CDR3 is 16 residues long. After removal of 5 bases from V and 8 bases from J, the junction contained 13 bases not matched to a gene.

V is TRBV29-1 and J is TRBJ2-7; D gene unclear. V was pared by 0 bases and J by 6 bases, with 12 bases between. Germline V gene data show CDR1 as SQVTM and CDR2 as ANQGSEA. The CDR3 extends over 13 amino acids. The CDR3 DNA follows: TGCAGCGTTGAAGATGAGCCCCGGCGCGAGCAGTACTTC. The encoded protein is CSVEDEPRREQYF.

This chain links TRBV7-8 with TRBJ2-5; 7 bases are a match to TRBD1. The CDR3 consists of 14 residues. V shed 5 bases, J shed 3 bases, and the junction held 6 bases outside the gene matches. Per germline, CDR1 SGHVS and CDR2 FQNEAQ. Here the CDR3 reads CASSRGQEKETQYF. CDR3 sequence (DNA): TGTGCCAGCAGCCGTGGACAGGAAAAAGAGACCCAGTACTTC.

This chain connects TRBV9 to TRBJ2-7; the D gene could be TRBD1 or TRBD2 (5 bases each). The V gene's germline CDR1 is SGDLS and CDR2 YYNGEE. With 0 bases removed from V and 1 base from J, the gap between germline ends came to 11 bases. CDR3 length equals 15 residues. In DNA, the CDR3 is TGTGCCAGCAGCGTAGGGGGAGAGGGGTCCTACGAGCAGTACTTC. This codes for CASSVGGEGSYEQYF.

This chain joins TRBV9 and TRBJ2-3; TRBD2 might be the D (6 bases). Trimming pared 3 bases from V and 2 bases from J, leaving 16 bases between. The germline CDR1 and CDR2 sequences are SGDLS and YYNGEE. The CDR3 extends over 16 amino acids. The DNA of the CDR3 is TGTGCCAGCAGCGAGAGGTGGGGGGACTCCACAGATACGCAGTATTTT. It translates to CASSERWGDSTDTQYF.

The chain recombines TRBV20-1 with TRBJ2-7; 7 bases line up with TRBD2. CDR3 length: 14 amino acids. With V trimmed by 0 bases and J by 5 bases, 7 bases remained unmatched. Germline V gives CDR1 DFQATT, CDR2 SNEGSKA (reference sequence). The CDR3 loop is CSARDGASGDEQYF. CDR3 coding DNA: TGCAGTGCTAGAGATGGGGCTAGCGGCGACGAGCAGTACTTC.

The chain carries TRBV7-3 and TRBJ2-1, with a possible D match to TRBD2 (6 bases). The CDR3 has 13 amino acids. Germline assignment: CDR1 SGHTA and CDR2 FQGTGA. V dropped 4 bases and J dropped 8 bases, with 12 bases sitting between them. Written as DNA, the CDR3 is TGTGCCAGCAGCTCCTCGAGCGGGTATGAGCAGTTCTTC. Translated: CASSSSSGYEQFF.

This clonotype was picked up one time. The rearrangement uses TRBV29-1 and TRBJ1-2; D might be TRBD1 (5 bases). The germline gives CDR1 SQVTM, CDR2 ANQGSEA. The V and J ends lost 4 bases and 9 bases respectively, with 15 bases between them. CDR3 length equals 12 residues. The CDR3 here is CSVVFGAGCYTF. CDR3 coding DNA: TGCAGCGTTGTATTTGGGGCGGGTTGCTACACCTTC.